The T cell receptor (beta chain) under discussion was sequenced for a study of control samples from healthy donors and cancer patients. Germline lookup yields CDR1 MGHRA and CDR2 YSYEKL. Trimming removed 5 bases from V and 1 base from J, with 18 bases in between. The CDR3 extends over 17 amino acids. Libraries were prepared by immunoSEQ multiplex PCR; TCRdb keeps only in-frame clonotypes and omits some of them. The sample carries around 20,000 clones, about four fifths recorded once. The sequence derives from a man at least 80 years old with head and neck cancer. The sequenced sample was PBMCs. The chain couples TRBV4-1 to TRBJ2-1, with TRBD2 as a possible D gene (6 bases). The CDR3 DNA is TGCGCCAGCAGCAGATTCGGGGGAATTAGTTCCTACAATGAGCAGTTCTTC. This gives the protein CASSRFGGISSYNEQFF.